This T cell receptor (beta chain) appears in the sequencing data of a study of cytomegalovirus exposure and HLA in healthy donors. The wider study: There were around 100 million unique TCR beta sequences, drawn from 200 million or so T cells, in an earlier analysis. Genetic ancestry analysis placed about 80% of the 300 to 400 donors that were genotyped in the Caucasian-associated cluster.

The CDR3 runs 13 residues. The germline V gene encodes CDR1 SGDLS and CDR2 YYNGEE. V lost 0 bases, J lost 5 bases, and 5 bases lay in between. PCR amplification relied on 60 Vbeta primers (plus 13 Jbeta primers). Clones were read by immunoSEQ multiplex PCR, and TCRdb kept only the in-frame ones, dropping some. The sample has under 200,000 clones, about three quarters seen once. This clone occurred a few times. The TCR comes from a female donor in good health and CMV-seronegative. The J gene is TRBJ2-2, the V gene TRBV9, with D unclear. Sequencing input: PBMCs. Here the CDR3 DNA reads TGTGCCAGCAGCGTAGGACAAACCGGGGAGCTGTTTTTT. Its protein is CASSVGQTGELFF.